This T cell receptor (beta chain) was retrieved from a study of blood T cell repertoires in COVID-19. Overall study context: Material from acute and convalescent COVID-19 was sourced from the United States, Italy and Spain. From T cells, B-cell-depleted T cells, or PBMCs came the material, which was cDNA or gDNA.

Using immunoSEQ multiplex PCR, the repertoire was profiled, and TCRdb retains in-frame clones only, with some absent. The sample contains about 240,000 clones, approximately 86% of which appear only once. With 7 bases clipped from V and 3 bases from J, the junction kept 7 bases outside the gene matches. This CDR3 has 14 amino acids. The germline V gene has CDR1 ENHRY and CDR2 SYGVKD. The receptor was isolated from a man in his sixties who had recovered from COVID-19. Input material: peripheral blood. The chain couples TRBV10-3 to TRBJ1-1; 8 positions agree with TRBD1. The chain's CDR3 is CAINQGAMDTEAFF. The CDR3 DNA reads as TGTGCCATCAATCAGGGGGCGATGGACACTGAAGCTTTCTTT.